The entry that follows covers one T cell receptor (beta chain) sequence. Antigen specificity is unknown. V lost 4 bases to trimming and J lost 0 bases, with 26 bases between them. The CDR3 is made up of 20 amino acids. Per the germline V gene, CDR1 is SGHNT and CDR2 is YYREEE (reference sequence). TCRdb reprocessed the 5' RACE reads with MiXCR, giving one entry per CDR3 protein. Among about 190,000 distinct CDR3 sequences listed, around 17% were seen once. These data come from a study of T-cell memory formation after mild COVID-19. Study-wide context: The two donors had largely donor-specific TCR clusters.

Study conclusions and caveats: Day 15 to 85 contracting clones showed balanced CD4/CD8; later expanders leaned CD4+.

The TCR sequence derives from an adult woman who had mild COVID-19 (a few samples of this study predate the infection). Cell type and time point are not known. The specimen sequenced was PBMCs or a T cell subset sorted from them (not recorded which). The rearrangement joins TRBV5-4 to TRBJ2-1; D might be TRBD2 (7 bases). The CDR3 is CASSQRGGGRTQSSYNEQFF. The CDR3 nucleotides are TGTGCCAGCAGCCAGAGGGGGGGCGGCCGGACCCAGAGCTCCTACAATGAGCAGTTCTTC. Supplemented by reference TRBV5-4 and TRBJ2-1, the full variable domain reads ETGVTQSPTHLIKTRGQQVTLRCSSQSGHNTVSWYQQALGQGPQFIFQYYREEENGRGNFPPRFSGLQFPNYSSELNVNALELDDSALYLCASSQRGGGRTQSSYNEQFFGPGTRLTVL.